Reported below is one TCR beta chain. Its antigen remains unknown. This entry comes from a study of identical twins. Study results and limitations: It was possible that invariant MAIT and iNKT cells partly confounded the zero-insertion analyses.

The CDR3 sequence is 17 residues long. V was shortened by 8 bases and J by 0 bases, with 19 bases between the two germline ends. CDR1 and CDR2 from the germline V gene are LGHDT and YNNKEL (reference sequence). Via MiXCR, TCRdb re-called the 5' RACE reads, giving one row per CDR3 protein. The sample consists of approximately 210,000 distinct CDR3 sequences, approximately 16% of them appearing once. These data also featured in a second study, about T cells expressing NK-cell markers. That study adds: In a group of several donors, dominant NKG2C+ clonotypes represented about 1.0-7.5% of CD8+ T cells.

Material for sequencing was CD8+ T cells sorted from blood. The chain has TRBV3-1 and TRBJ2-2; D call uncertain. The source of this sequence is a woman between 18 and 29 years old in good health. CDR3 loop: CASSKDLPESNTGELFF. CDR3 DNA: TGTGCCAGCTCCAAAGATCTCCCGGAGTCGAACACCGGGGAGCTGTTTTTT. The full variable domain, completed using reference TRBV3-1 and TRBJ2-2, is DTAVSQTPKYLVTQMGNDKSIKCEQNLGHDTMYWYKQDSKKFLKIMFSYNNKELIINETVPNRFSPKSPDKAHLNLHINSLELGDSAVYFCASSKDLPESNTGELFFGEGSRLTVL.